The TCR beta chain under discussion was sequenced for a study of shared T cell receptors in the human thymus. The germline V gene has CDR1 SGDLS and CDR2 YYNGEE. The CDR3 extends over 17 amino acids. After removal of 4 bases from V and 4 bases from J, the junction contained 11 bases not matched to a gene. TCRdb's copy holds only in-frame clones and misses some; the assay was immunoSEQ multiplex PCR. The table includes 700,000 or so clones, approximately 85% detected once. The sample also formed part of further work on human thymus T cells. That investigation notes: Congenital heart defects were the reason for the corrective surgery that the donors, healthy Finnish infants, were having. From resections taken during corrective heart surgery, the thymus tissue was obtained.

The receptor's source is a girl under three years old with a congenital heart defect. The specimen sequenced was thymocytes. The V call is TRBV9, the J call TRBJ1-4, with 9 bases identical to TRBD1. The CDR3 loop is CASSPYHGTGNNEKLFF. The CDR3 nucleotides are TGTGCCAGCAGCCCCTATCATGGGACAGGGAATAATGAAAAACTGTTTTTT.